Listed below are T cell receptor beta chains from one sample, sequenced in a study of regulatory T cells in long-lasting Graves disease. TCRdb reprocessed the multiplex PCR reads with MiXCR, giving one entry per CDR3 protein. The table includes 500,000 to 700,000 distinct CDR3 sequences, roughly 15% detected once. These data also formed part of another study, on T cells in Graves' hyperthyroidism and ophthalmopathy.

The material was peripheral blood mononuclear cells (PBMCs), obtained at new diagnosis, from a patient treated with antithyroid drugs. These receptors all stem from a woman aged 25-40 years with Graves disease. Each CDR3 is given with its conserved first and last residue. The D gene is left open where the match is weak. For some rows the clone size is stated as once, few or many, or as a class when expanded; others skip it.

-	-	TRBJ2-2	TRBV5-4	TGTGCCAGCAGCTTGTCTCGCCAGGGTGGCACCGGGGAGCTGTTTTTT	CASSLSRQGGTGELFF
few	-	TRBJ1-5	TRBV18	TGTGCCAGCTCACCCGGGACGGGAGCCGGCACGATTCAGCCCCAGCATTTT	CASSPGTGAGTIQPQHF
few	TRBD1	TRBJ2-2	TRBV11-2	TGTGCCAGCAGCCTTACAGGGGCGGACACCGGGGAGCTGTTTTTT	CASSLTGADTGELFF
-	TRBD1	TRBJ1-1	TRBV12-3/TRBV12-4	TGTGCCAGCAGAAATAAGGACAGGGGGGCTTTCTTT	CASRNKDRGAFF
many	TRBD2	TRBJ2-7	TRBV12-3/TRBV12-4	TGTGCCAGCAGCCGACCGGGACTAGCGGATTACGAGCAGTACTTC	CASSRPGLADYEQYF
many	-	TRBJ2-7	TRBV28	TGTGCCAGCAGGGGCGATCCCACCTACGAGCAGTACTTC	CASRGDPTYEQYF
-	-	TRBJ2-5	TRBV18	TGTGCCAGCTCGCCGCCGGGACAAGAGGGCGGAACCCAGTACTTC	CASSPPGQEGGTQYF
-	-	TRBJ2-7	TRBV20-1	TGCAGTGCTAGAGAGCCACCCACCTACGAGCAGTACTTC	CSAREPPTYEQYF
few	TRBD2	TRBJ2-5	TRBV6-1	TGTGCCAGCGTCCGTGATTGGGGGGGGGAGACCCAGTACTTC	CASVRDWGGETQYF
many	-	TRBJ2-7	TRBV2	TGTGCCAGCAGATCCGACAGCCACGAGCAGTACTTC	CASRSDSHEQYF
many	TRBD2	TRBJ2-1	TRBV7-7	TGTGCTAGCAGCCTCTGGACTAGCGGAAATGAGCAGTTCTTC	CASSLWTSGNEQFF
-	TRBD2	TRBJ2-7	TRBV6-5	TGTGCCAGCAGTTACGTACCGGGACTAGAATCCGGCGAGCAGTACTTC	CASSYVPGLESGEQYF
many	TRBD2	TRBJ2-7	TRBV6-1	TGTGCCAGCAACGAAAGGACTAGCGGTTCCTACGAGCAGTACTTC	CASNERTSGSYEQYF
many	-	TRBJ1-5	TRBV24-1	TGTGCGACCAGTAGAAATAGCAATCAGCCCCAGCATTTT	CATSRNSNQPQHF
-	TRBD2	TRBJ2-3	TRBV19	TGTGCCAGTTCCCGGACTAGCGGGAGTGATACGCAGTATTTT	CASSRTSGSDTQYF
few	TRBD1	TRBJ2-1	TRBV15	TGTGCCACCTCTGTCGGGACAGTATACAATGAGCAGTTCTTC	CATSVGTVYNEQFF
-	TRBD2	TRBJ2-3	TRBV20-1	TGCAGTGCTAAAGGACTAGCGGGAGGGTACACAGATACGCAGTATTTT	CSAKGLAGGYTDTQYF
few	-	TRBJ2-3	TRBV7-9	TGTGCCAGCAGCCACTACAGAGACACAGATACGCAGTATTTT	CASSHYRDTDTQYF
many	-	TRBJ1-4	TRBV27	TGTGCCAGTCGCAATTCCAGGGCTAATGAAAAACTGTTTTTT	CASRNSRANEKLFF
many	-	TRBJ1-2	TRBV28	TGTGCCAGCAGTTTCCGTGGGTCGCGCCCCTATGGCTACACCTTC	CASSFRGSRPYGYTF
many	-	TRBJ2-7	TRBV28	TGTGCCAGCAGTCTGTCCGCACGGGTCGGGGAGCAGTACTTC	CASSLSARVGEQYF
few	TRBD2	TRBJ2-3	TRBV7-3	TGTGCCACCACTAGCGGGAGGGGCACAGATACGCAGTATTTT	CATTSGRGTDTQYF
few	TRBD1	TRBJ2-6	TRBV4-1	TGCGCCAGCAGCCCAACAGGGGGCGCAGTGGCTGGGGCCAACGTCCTGACTTTC	CASSPTGGAVAGANVLTF
many	-	TRBJ2-7	TRBV28	TGTGCCAGTCGATTCCCCTCCACCTACGAGCAGTACTTC	CASRFPSTYEQYF
-	TRBD1	TRBJ1-2	TRBV4-1	TGCGCCAGCAGACCAGGGACAGCCAATTTCTACTATGGCTACACCTTC	CASRPGTANFYYGYTF
many	-	TRBJ2-1	TRBV15	TGTGCCACCAGCTTAGAAAACTACTACAATGAGCAGTTCTTC	CATSLENYYNEQFF
-	-	TRBJ2-1	TRBV30	TGTGCCTGGAGTCGGGGGAGCTCCTACAATGAGCAGTTCTTC	CAWSRGSSYNEQFF
few	-	TRBJ2-6	TRBV6-9	TGTGCCAGCAGTTACGGCAGGGCCGGGGCCAACGTCCTGACTTTC	CASSYGRAGANVLTF
many	-	TRBJ1-4	TRBV2	TGTGCCAGCACCAGGGAGCGTGACGAAAAACTGTTTTTT	CASTRERDEKLFF
few	TRBD1	TRBJ1-5	TRBV6-1	TGTGCCAGCAGTGAATGGGACAGGTACGATCAGCCCCAGCATTTT	CASSEWDRYDQPQHF
few	-	TRBJ1-2	TRBV28	TGTGCCAGCAGTTTGCCGGGGAACCTCAACTATGGCTACACCTTC	CASSLPGNLNYGYTF
many	-	TRBJ1-4	TRBV28	TGTGCCAGCAGCCCTGGACTGGAAGCTAATGAAAAACTGTTTTTT	CASSPGLEANEKLFF
-	TRBD1	TRBJ2-7	TRBV19	TGTGCCAGTAGTATGGCCCACAGGGGTACCTACGAGCAGTACTTC	CASSMAHRGTYEQYF
-	TRBD2	TRBJ2-1	TRBV11-2	TGTGCCAGCAGCTTTCGGACTAGCACCTACAATGAGCAGTTCTTC	CASSFRTSTYNEQFF
few	-	TRBJ2-1	TRBV19	TGTGCCAGTAGCCCCTTAGGGGTCAATGAGCAGTTCTTC	CASSPLGVNEQFF
-	-	TRBJ2-2	TRBV30	TGTGCCTGCCAGGGGGGCAGGGAGCTGTTTTTT	CACQGGRELFF
many	-	TRBJ1-5	TRBV28	TGTGCCAGCAGTTTATTCGGGGGAAGCTTGCAGCCCCAGCATTTT	CASSLFGGSLQPQHF
few	-	TRBJ1-5	TRBV6-1	TGTGCCAGCAGCCGGAGCCCGGGGGGCAATCAGCCCCAGCATTTT	CASSRSPGGNQPQHF
few	-	TRBJ1-5	TRBV19	TGTGCCAGTAGTAAACCGGGGGCTATGAATCAGCCCCAGCATTTT	CASSKPGAMNQPQHF
-	TRBD1	TRBJ2-5	TRBV24-1	TGTGCCACTAGGGGAGGGACAGGGTCACAAGAGACCCAGTACTTC	CATRGGTGSQETQYF
-	TRBD1	TRBJ1-2	TRBV4-1	TGCGCCAGCAGCCAAGGGGGGGTCGGACAGGGACCCTCTGGCTACACCTTC	CASSQGGVGQGPSGYTF
-	TRBD1	TRBJ1-4	TRBV3-1	TGTGCCAGCAGCCAAGGGGCAGGGGGTAATGAAAAACTGTTTTTT	CASSQGAGGNEKLFF
many	-	TRBJ1-3	TRBV5-1	TGCGCCAGCAGCTTGGAGGCAGGAACTGGAAACACCATATATTTT	CASSLEAGTGNTIYF
few	-	TRBJ2-2	TRBV3-1	TGTGCCAGCAGCCAAGTCCGCTCTCTGAGCGGGGAGCTGTTTTTT	CASSQVRSLSGELFF
few	TRBD2	TRBJ2-1	TRBV30	TGTGCCTGGACAAGACTAGCGGCCTACAATGAGCAGTTCTTC	CAWTRLAAYNEQFF
many	-	TRBJ2-5	TRBV5-4	TGTGCCAGCAGCTTCAACACCCAAGAGACCCAGTACTTC	CASSFNTQETQYF
-	TRBD1	TRBJ2-7	TRBV5-4	TGTGCCAGCAGACCCCGGGACAGCGCCTACGAGCAGTACTTC	CASRPRDSAYEQYF
many	TRBD1	TRBJ2-1	TRBV27	TGTGCCACCACATCACAGGGGGCTTTATACAATGAGCAGTTCTTC	CATTSQGALYNEQFF
many	-	TRBJ1-1	TRBV25-1	TGTGCCAGCAGTCTTAATAGCTACTTGAACACTGAAGCTTTCTTT	CASSLNSYLNTEAFF
-	-	TRBJ2-7	TRBV9	TGTGCCAGCAGCGTAGGGCCCGACAGGGAGCAGTACTTC	CASSVGPDREQYF
many	TRBD1	TRBJ1-5	TRBV6-5	TGTGCCAGCAGTTACGTCGGACAGGGTGGTGGCAATCAGCCCCAGCATTTT	CASSYVGQGGGNQPQHF
many	-	TRBJ1-1	TRBV15	TGTGCCACCAGAAGGGGTTTGAACACTGAAGCTTTCTTT	CATRRGLNTEAFF
few	-	TRBJ2-1	TRBV7-9	TGTGCCAGCAGCCCTGGCGATGGCGGGCCTTCCTACAATGAGCAGTTCTTC	CASSPGDGGPSYNEQFF
-	-	TRBJ2-7	TRBV6-2/TRBV6-3	TGTGCCAGCAGCCGAGACTTTGGCGAGCAGTACTTC	CASSRDFGEQYF